The sequence of this T cell receptor (beta chain) was determined in a study of CD8 T cells in ankylosing spondylitis. TCR beta libraries were made by quantitative 5'-RACE with molecular barcodes. A single record per CDR3 protein comes from TCRdb applying MiXCR to the 5' RACE reads. The sample has under 300,000 distinct CDR3 sequences, more than 9% seen once; the top ten hold about 3%. This clonotype was picked up many times. The source material was blood, either unsorted or a sorted T cell fraction (not recorded which). The receptor was isolated from a male donor with ankylosing spondylitis or in good health (not recorded which).

In DNA form, the CDR3 reads TGTGCCTGGAGAGGGGTCAGGGCGCTTGGCTACACCTTC. It specifies CAWRGVRALGYTF. The V call is TRBV30, the J call TRBJ1-2, with D possibly being TRBD1 (5 bases). This CDR3 is built from 13 residues. V was pared by 3 bases and J by 7 bases, with 15 bases between. Germline CDR1 and CDR2: GTSNPN and SVGIG (reference sequence).